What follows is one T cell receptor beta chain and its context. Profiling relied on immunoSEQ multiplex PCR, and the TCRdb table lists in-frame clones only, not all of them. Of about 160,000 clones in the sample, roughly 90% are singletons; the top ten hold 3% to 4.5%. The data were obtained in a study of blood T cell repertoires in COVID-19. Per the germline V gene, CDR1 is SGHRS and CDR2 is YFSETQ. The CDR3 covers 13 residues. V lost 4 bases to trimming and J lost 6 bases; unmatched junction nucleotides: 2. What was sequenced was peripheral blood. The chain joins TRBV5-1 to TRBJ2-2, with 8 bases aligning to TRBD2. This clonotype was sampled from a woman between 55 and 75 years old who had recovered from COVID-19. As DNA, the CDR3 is TGCGCCAGCAGCCCGGGGGGGGCCGGGGAGCTGTTTTTT. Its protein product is CASSPGGAGELFF.